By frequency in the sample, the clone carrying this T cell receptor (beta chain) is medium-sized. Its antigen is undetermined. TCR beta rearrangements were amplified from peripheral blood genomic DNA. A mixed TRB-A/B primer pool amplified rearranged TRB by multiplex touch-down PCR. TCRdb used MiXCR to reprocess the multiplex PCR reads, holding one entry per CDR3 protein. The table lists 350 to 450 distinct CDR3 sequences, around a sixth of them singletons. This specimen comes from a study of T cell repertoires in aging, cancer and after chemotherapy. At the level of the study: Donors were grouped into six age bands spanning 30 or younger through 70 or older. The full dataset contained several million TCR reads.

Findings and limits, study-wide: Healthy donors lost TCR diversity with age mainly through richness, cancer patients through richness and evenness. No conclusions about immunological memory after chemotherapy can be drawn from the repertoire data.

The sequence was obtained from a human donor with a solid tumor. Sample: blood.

The CDR3 DNA follows: TGTGCCAGCAGGCCGACAGCGAACACTGAAGCTTTCTTT. Translation gives CASRPTANTEAFF. The gene calls are TRBV7-9 and TRBJ1-1; maybe TRBD1 (5 bases). V was cut by 6 bases and J by 1 base, with 9 bases left in between. CDR1 is SEHNR and CDR2 is FQNEAQ in the germline V gene (reference sequence). This CDR3 spans 13 amino acids.